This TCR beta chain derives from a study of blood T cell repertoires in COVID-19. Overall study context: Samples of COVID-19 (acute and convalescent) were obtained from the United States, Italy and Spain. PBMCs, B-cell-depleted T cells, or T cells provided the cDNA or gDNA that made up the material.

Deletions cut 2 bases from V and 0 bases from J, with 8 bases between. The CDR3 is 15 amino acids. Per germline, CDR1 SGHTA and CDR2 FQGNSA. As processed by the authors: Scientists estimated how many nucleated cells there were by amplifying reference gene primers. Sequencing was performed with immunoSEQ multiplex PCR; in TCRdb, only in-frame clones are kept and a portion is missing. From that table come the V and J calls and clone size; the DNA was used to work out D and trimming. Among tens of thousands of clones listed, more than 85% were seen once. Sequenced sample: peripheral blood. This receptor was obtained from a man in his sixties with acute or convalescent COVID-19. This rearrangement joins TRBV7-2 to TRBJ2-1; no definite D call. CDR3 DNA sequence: TGTGCCAGCAGCTTAACTTGGAGCTCCTACAATGAGCAGTTCTTC. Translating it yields CASSLTWSSYNEQFF.